One T cell receptor beta chain is described in this entry. Per the germline V gene, CDR1 is SGDLS and CDR2 is YYNGEE. This CDR3 has 14 amino acids. V lost 0 bases, J lost 6 bases, and 12 bases lay in between. The entry originates in a study of technical replicates of blood from a few donors. The protocol was immunoSEQ multiplex PCR, while the TCRdb copy is restricted to in-frame clones and leaves out a portion. This sample yields 75,000 or so clones, of which about 92% are seen a single time; 0.4% to 0.45% belongs to the top ten. This receptor was obtained from a human donor in good health. Specimen: T cells isolated from PBMCs. The chain has TRBV9 and TRBJ1-1, with a tentative D call TRBD1 (6 bases). Here the CDR3 reads CASSVESRGPEAFF. The CDR3 region has the DNA TGTGCCAGCAGCGTAGAATCCAGGGGCCCTGAAGCTTTCTTT.